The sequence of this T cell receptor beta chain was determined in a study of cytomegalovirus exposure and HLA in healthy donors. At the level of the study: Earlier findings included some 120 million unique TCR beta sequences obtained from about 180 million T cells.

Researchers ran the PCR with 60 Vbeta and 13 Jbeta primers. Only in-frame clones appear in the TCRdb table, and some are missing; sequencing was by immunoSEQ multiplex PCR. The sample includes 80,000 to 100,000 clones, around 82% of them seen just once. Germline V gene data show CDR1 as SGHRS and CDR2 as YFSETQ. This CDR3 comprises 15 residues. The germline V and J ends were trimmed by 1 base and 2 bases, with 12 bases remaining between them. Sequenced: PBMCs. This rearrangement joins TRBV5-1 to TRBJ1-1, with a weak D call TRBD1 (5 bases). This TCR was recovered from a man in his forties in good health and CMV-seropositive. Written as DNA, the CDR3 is TGCGCCAGCAGCTTGTGGGGAGGGGTAAACACTGAAGCTTTCTTT. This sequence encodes CASSLWGGVNTEAFF.